This T cell receptor (beta chain) was recorded in a study of T-cell memory formation after mild COVID-19. Findings of the study overall: Mainly in CM and EM were contracting CD4+ clones; CD8+ were in EMRA. Clones shrinking between day 15 and 85 showed a balanced CD4/CD8 split, and those that grew later tilted toward CD4+. Pre-infection memory carried some responding clones, suggesting that cross-reactive memory joined.

TCRdb ran MiXCR on the 5' RACE reads and lists one entry per CDR3 protein. This sample has hundreds of thousands of distinct CDR3 sequences; 20% to 25% occur once, and the top ten carry roughly 8.1%. Germline CDR1 and CDR2: SGHRS and YFSETQ. The CDR3 length is 14 residues. The junction had 3 bases not matched to a gene; V was cut back by 3 bases and J by 2 bases. This clonotype has only a few counts. Its antigen is unknown. Sequenced material: PBMCs or a T cell subset sorted from them (not recorded which). V usage is TRBV5-1 and J usage is TRBJ2-7; TRBD1 aligns across 9 bases. The sequence was obtained from an adult woman who had mild COVID-19 (a few samples of this study predate the infection). Cell type and time point are not known. The CDR3 loop reads CASSWNRGPYEQYF. The CDR3 DNA follows: TGCGCCAGCAGCTGGAACAGGGGGCCCTACGAGCAGTACTTC.